This TCR beta chain was profiled in a study of shared clonotypes between healthy human individuals. Study-wide results and caveats: Few donors restricted represented genetic and exposure-history diversity.

The CDR3 has 11 residues. Trimming took 5 bases from V and 14 from J; bases not matched to a gene: 4. Per germline, CDR1 SEHNR and CDR2 FQNEAQ (reference sequence). CD45RO negativity and positive selection for CCR7 defined naive CD8 cells, a population that excluded terminally differentiated effector memory CD45RA+ cells. TCRdb's table, derived via immunoSEQ multiplex PCR, lists solely in-frame clones and lacks some. The table includes roughly 2,000,000 clones, around 96% detected once. With respect to this clone: Antigen: not known.

This sequence originates from a man between 18 and 35 years old in good health. V is TRBV7-9 and J is TRBJ1-4; the match to TRBD1 covers 8 bases. Sequencing input: naive CD8+ T cells sorted from blood. The CDR3 loop reads CASSQGQDLFF. The CDR3 DNA sequence: TGTGCCAGCAGCCAGGGACAGGACCTGTTTTTT.